The entry that follows covers one T cell receptor (beta chain) sequence. This sample was included in a study of early T cells in non-severe SARS-CoV-2 infection. In TCRdb, the 5' RACE reads were re-called with MiXCR into one record per CDR3 protein. The sample comprises tens of thousands of distinct CDR3 sequences, 10% of which are singletons, and approximately 9% rests with the top ten. Per the germline V gene, CDR1 is MRHNA and CDR2 is SNTAGT. The ends were cut back, 3 bases at V and 4 bases at J, with 3 bases in the middle. The CDR3 has 11 amino acids. This clonotype was obtained from an adult who was a healthcare worker with PCR-confirmed SARS-CoV-2 infection or an uninfected control (not recorded which). Sequenced input: whole blood. This chain links TRBV6-4 with TRBJ2-5; D is unresolved. The CDR3 region has the DNA TGTGCCAGCAGTGAGGGAGAGACCCAGTACTTC. It codes for CASSEGETQYF.